What follows are 25 T cell receptor beta chains derived from one specimen sequenced in a study of post-analysis software for immune sequencing data. General study results and limits: Relative to controls, patients had roughly five TRBV segments at higher frequency, with TRBV5-6, TRBV5-1 and TRBV20-1 among these.

Built from TCR beta cDNA, the libraries had unique molecular identifiers in them. One entry per CDR3 protein results from TCRdb running MiXCR on the PCR reads. The sample has 600,000 to 700,000 distinct CDR3 sequences, roughly three fifths seen once. Their recognized antigens are unknown. The sequenced material came from blood. These TCRs come from a girl aged 2 to 9 with multiple sclerosis.

This chain uses TRBV29-1 with TRBJ2-1; no clear D gene. The CDR3 spans 14 residues. Germline V gives CDR1 SQVTM, CDR2 ANQGSEA. Deletions cut 3 bases from V and 8 bases from J, with 17 bases between. The CDR3 DNA follows: TGCAGCGTTGACTTCCGGAGACAAGATGATGAGCAGTTCTTC. Its translation is CSVDFRRQDDEQFF.

About this clonotype: A read error may produce the germline difference seen at one junction end. The chain links TRBV29-1 to TRBJ1-2; no clear D. The CDR3 contains 11 residues. CDR1 SQVTM and CDR2 ANQGSEA come from the germline V gene. Here the CDR3 reads CSVEHRYDYTF. The CDR3 region has the DNA TGCAGCGTTGAACATCGCTATGACTACACCTTC.

To note about this clonotype: The germline gene is not matched at one end of the junction; a read error may be the cause. The chain carries TRBV4-2 and TRBJ2-1, with D perhaps assigned TRBD1 or TRBD2 (5 bases each). Germline-derived CDR1 and CDR2 are LGHNA and YNFKEQ. The CDR3 covers 15 residues. CDR3 in DNA: TGTGCCAGTAGCCAAGATGGTGGGGGATACAATGAGCAGTTCTTC. It specifies CASSQDGGGYNEQFF.

The rearrangement links TRBV7-6 to TRBJ2-3; 8 bases are a match to TRBD2. CDR3 length: 16 amino acids. Germline assignment: CDR1 SGHVS and CDR2 FNYEAQ. V shed 2 bases and J 6 bases; nucleotides not matched to a gene: 10. The CDR3 coding sequence is TGTGCCAGCAGCTTATACCCGCGGGGGGCCGTGGATACGCAGTATTTT. It is translated as CASSLYPRGAVDTQYF.

V gene TRBV7-2 combines with J gene TRBJ2-3, with TRBD1 identical over 7 bases. Unmatched junction bases numbered 5, after V lost 2 bases and J lost 0 bases. The germline gives CDR1 SGHTA, CDR2 FQGNSA. The CDR3 extends over 16 amino acids. As DNA, the CDR3 is TGTGCCAGCAGCTTATCAGGGGGATCCAGCACAGATACGCAGTATTTT. Amino acid sequence: CASSLSGGSSTDTQYF.

This clonotype was counted many times. The germline gene is not matched at one end of the junction; a read error may be the cause. This chain connects TRBV5-1 to TRBJ2-3; D gene uncertain. The CDR3 has 12 residues. Per the germline V gene, CDR1 is SGHRS and CDR2 is YFSETQ. The CDR3 region is CASSLTTDTQYF. The CDR3 nucleotides are TGTGCCAGCAGCTTAACCACAGATACGCAGTATTTT.

The V and J genes are TRBV20-1 and TRBJ2-7, with TRBD2 matching 10 bases. TRBJ2-5 matches the DNA end more closely, so the J call is doubtful. The CDR3 sequence is 18 residues long. Germline V gene data show CDR1 as DFQATT and CDR2 as SNEGSKA (reference sequence). CDR3 sequence (DNA): TGCAGTGCTAGAGGACGGACTAGCGGTGGGGGCGCCCGGGAGACCCAGTACTTC. Protein sequence: CSARGRTSGGGARETQYF.

This sequence joins TRBV10-3 and TRBJ1-1, with 10 bases lining up with TRBD1. V trimming: 10 bases; J trimming: 5 bases; junction bases outside the gene matches: 7. CDR1 and CDR2 from the germline V gene are ENHRY and SYGVKD. The CDR3 has 13 amino acids. DNA for the CDR3: TGTGCCACCGTCGGGACAGGGGAGACTGAAGCTTTCTTT. Amino acid sequence: CATVGTGETEAFF.

J is TRBJ1-2 and V is TRBV29-1; the D gene is possibly TRBD1 (6 bases). Trimming shortened V by 1 base and J by 6 bases, and 12 bases separated the two germline ends. Germline V gives CDR1 SQVTM, CDR2 ANQGSEA. The CDR3 runs 13 residues. CDR3 amino acids: CSVEGGHRNGYTF. The CDR3 DNA is TGCAGCGTTGAAGGGGGACATAGGAATGGCTACACCTTC.

V gene TRBV20-1 combines with J gene TRBJ2-1, with TRBD1 identical over 7 bases. CDR1 is DFQATT, CDR2 SNEGSKA, per germline (reference sequence). The CDR3 spans 14 residues. With V trimmed by 0 bases and J by 7 bases, 6 bases remained unmatched. CDR3 in DNA: TGCAGTGCTAGAGAAGGGGGCGGGTCAAATGAGCAGTTCTTC. Translation gives CSAREGGGSNEQFF.

This sequence joins TRBV10-3 and TRBJ1-1; TRBD1 aligns across 8 bases. Per germline, CDR1 ENHRY and CDR2 SYGVKD. The length of the CDR3 is 13 residues. V lost 6 bases, J lost 3 bases, and 3 bases stayed unmatched. CDR3 DNA sequence: TGTGCCATCAGGAAACAGGGGGACACTGAAGCTTTCTTT. It specifies CAIRKQGDTEAFF.

This clonotype has only a few counts. CDR3 DNA: TGCGCCAGCAGCCAAGGGGCAGTCGGACTTGCCAAAAACATTCAGTACTTC. Its translation is CASSQGAVGLAKNIQYF. The chain joins TRBV4-3 to TRBJ2-4, with D perhaps TRBD2 (5 bases). This CDR3 has 17 amino acids. Germline CDR1 reads LGHNA; CDR2 reads YSLEER. Between the trimmed V and J ends, which lost 1 base and 1 base, there was a span of 14 bases.

This chain connects TRBV12-5 to TRBJ1-1; D call uncertain. The V and J ends lost 1 base and 2 bases respectively, with 11 bases between them. CDR1 and CDR2 from the germline V gene are LGHNT and FRNRAP. The CDR3 loop spans 15 amino acids. CDR3 DNA sequence: TGTGCTAGTGGTTTGGAAACAGCGTTTAACACTGAAGCTTTCTTT. Residues: CASGLETAFNTEAFF.

The chain joins TRBV29-1 to TRBJ1-2; no firm D call. The length of the CDR3 is 13 residues. Germline V gene lookup returns CDR1 SQVTM and CDR2 ANQGSEA. The germline V and J ends were trimmed by 4 bases and 2 bases, with 11 bases remaining between them. This chain's CDR3 is CSVGPAQNYGYTF. Written as DNA, the CDR3 is TGCAGCGTTGGCCCCGCTCAAAACTATGGCTACACCTTC. Full variable domain (remainder filled in from reference TRBV29-1 and TRBJ1-2): SAVISQKPSRDICQRGTSLTIQCQVDSQVTMMFWYRQQPGQSLTLIATANQGSEATYESGFVIDKFPISRPNLTFSTLTVSNMSPEDSSIYLCSVGPAQNYGYTFGSGTRLTVV.

About this clonotype itself: Since the CDR3 does not end with the conserved phenylalanine or tryptophan, this likely comes from a read error. The chain joins TRBV27 to TRBJ2-5; D is perhaps TRBD1 (5 bases). The better agreement between TRBJ2-7 and the DNA end casts doubt on the J call. The CDR3 contains 14 residues. Looked up from germline, CDR1 is MNHEY and CDR2 is SMNVEV (reference sequence). CDR3 region: CASSLSYRSYEQYC. The CDR3 coding sequence is TGTGCCAGCAGTTTATCGTACAGGAGTTACGAGCAGTACTGC.

The chain couples TRBV29-1 to TRBJ2-3; D is unresolved. V gave up 3 bases and J gave up 2 bases, with 9 bases separating them. Germline V gives CDR1 SQVTM, CDR2 ANQGSEA. CDR3 length equals 13 residues. CDR3 sequence: CSVELQNTDTQYF. CDR3 DNA sequence: TGCAGCGTTGAGTTGCAGAACACAGATACGCAGTATTTT.

This rearrangement joins TRBV10-3 to TRBJ1-1; a possible D gene is TRBD1 (5 bases). CDR1 and CDR2 (germline): ENHRY, SYGVKD. Deletions cut 6 bases from V and 2 bases from J, with 16 bases between. The CDR3 runs to 15 residues. The CDR3: CAISEIDTGNTEAFF. As DNA, the CDR3 is TGTGCCATCAGCGAGATAGACACAGGAAACACTGAAGCTTTCTTT.

The rearrangement joins TRBV4-1 to TRBJ1-5; weak D call: TRBD1 (5 bases). Between the trimmed V and J ends, which lost 0 bases and 4 bases, there was a span of 10 bases. The CDR3 totals 15 residues. The germline gives CDR1 MGHRA, CDR2 YSYEKL. The CDR3 loop reads CASSQEFAGNQPQHF. The CDR3 bases are TGCGCCAGCAGCCAAGAATTTGCAGGGAATCAGCCCCAGCATTTT.

This clonotype was seen once. The CDR3 loop is CASSSASRTGRIGEAFF. The CDR3 nucleotides read TGTGCCAGCAGCTCGGCATCAAGGACAGGGAGGATTGGGGAAGCTTTCTTT. This chain connects TRBV5-5 to TRBJ1-1; 8 positions agree with TRBD1. The CDR3 spans 17 residues. Germline trimming cut 3 bases from V and 8 bases from J; bases unmatched to any gene: 18. Germline CDR1 and CDR2: SGHKS and YYEKEE (reference sequence).

This chain joins TRBV6-2 or TRBV6-3 and TRBJ2-1; D possibly corresponds to TRBD2 (6 bases). CDR1 and CDR2 from the germline V gene are MNHEY and SVGEGT. The length of the CDR3 is 16 residues. Trimming pared 5 bases from V and 0 bases from J, leaving 14 bases between. In nucleotides, the CDR3 is TGTGCCAGCAGTCAAGCCCGGGGGAGCTCCTACAATGAGCAGTTCTTC. Translated, it gives CASSQARGSSYNEQFF.

This clonotype was seen only a few times. The genes are TRBV5-1 and TRBJ2-5; TRBD1 matches 8 bases. The CDR3 has 18 residues. The V and J ends lost 1 base and 5 bases, in that order; junction bases with no gene match: 16. Per germline, CDR1 SGHRS and CDR2 YFSETQ. Written as DNA, the CDR3 is TGCGCCAGCAGCTTGCGGCGTAGGACCAGGGGGCAGGGGGAGACCCAGTACTTC. The encoded protein is CASSLRRRTRGQGETQYF. Full variable domain (outside the CDR3, taken from reference TRBV5-1 and TRBJ2-5): KAGVTQTPRYLIKTRGQQVTLSCSPISGHRSVSWYQQTPGQGLQFLFEYFSETQRNKGNFPGRFSGRQFSNSRSEMNVSTLELGDSALYLCASSLRRRTRGQGETQYFGPGTRLLVL.

This clonotype showed up just a few times. The chain carries TRBV7-9 and TRBJ2-1; D is possibly TRBD1 or TRBD2 (5 bases each). The CDR3 runs to 15 residues. Germline CDR1 and CDR2: SEHNR and FQNEAQ (reference sequence). The V gene lost 6 bases and the J gene lost 2 bases, with 14 bases spanning the gap. The CDR3 DNA is TGTGCCAGCAGTCCTCCAGGGAGCCCCTACAATGAGCAGTTCTTC. Protein sequence: CASSPPGSPYNEQFF.

The rearrangement joins TRBV5-1 to TRBJ2-1; D unresolved. The V end was cut by 1 base, the J end by 1 base, with 12 bases between. The CDR3 spans 16 residues. Germline-derived CDR1 and CDR2 are SGHRS and YFSETQ. The CDR3: CASSLIQLQSYNEQFF. Here the CDR3 DNA reads TGCGCCAGCAGCTTGATCCAGCTTCAGTCCTACAATGAGCAGTTCTTC.

This clonotype was detected ten times or more. This chain links TRBV20-1 with TRBJ2-7; the D is unclear. The CDR3 is 14 residues long. V gave up 0 bases and J gave up 2 bases, with 11 bases separating them. Per the germline V gene, CDR1 is DFQATT and CDR2 is SNEGSKA (reference sequence). The CDR3 sequence: CSAREADGTYEQYF. CDR3 coding DNA: TGCAGTGCTAGAGAGGCGGACGGAACCTACGAGCAGTACTTC.

This chain joins TRBV29-1 and TRBJ2-7; 9 nucleotides match TRBD1. The trim removed 7 bases at V and 3 bases at J, leaving 4 bases unmatched. Germline V gives CDR1 SQVTM, CDR2 ANQGSEA. The CDR3 covers 12 residues. The CDR3 nucleotides read TGCAGCGGGGGACAGGGAAACTACGAGCAGTACTTC. Amino acids: CSGGQGNYEQYF.